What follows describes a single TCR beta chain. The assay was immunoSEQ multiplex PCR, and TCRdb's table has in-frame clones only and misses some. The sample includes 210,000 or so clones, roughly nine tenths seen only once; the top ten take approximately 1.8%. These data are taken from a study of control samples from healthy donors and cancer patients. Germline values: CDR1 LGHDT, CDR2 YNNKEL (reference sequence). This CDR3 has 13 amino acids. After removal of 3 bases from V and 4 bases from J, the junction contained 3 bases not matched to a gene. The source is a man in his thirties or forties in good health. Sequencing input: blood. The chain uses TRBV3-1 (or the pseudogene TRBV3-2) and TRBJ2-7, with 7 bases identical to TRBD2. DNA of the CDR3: TGTGCCAGCAGCCACGGGGAGGGGTACGAGCAGTACTTC. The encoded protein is CASSHGEGYEQYF.